The 10 T cell receptor beta chains below come from one sample, sequenced in a study of T cell responses to AZD1222 COVID-19 vaccine (dated by TCRdb to 2020 to 2022). Interpreted using the paper, the time point label stands for: baseline before first vaccination. Libraries came from the immunoSEQ multiplex PCR assay. In its TCRdb copy, this immuneACCESS table keeps in-frame sequences only and misses some clones. Where compared with another copy, unresolved V genes explain less than half of these, and the others have no known cause. Within this sample are approximately 150,000 clones, with over 85% of them counted one time only. The biggest ten clones account for about 3% of the sample. The source was peripheral blood, collected on day 0 of AZD1222 vaccination. Receptors were obtained from an adult in good health.

The chain has TRBV5-4 and TRBJ2-1; 7 positions agree with TRBD2. The CDR3 length is 16 residues. Per the germline V gene, CDR1 is SGHNT and CDR2 is YYREEE (reference sequence). V gave up 2 bases and J gave up 10 bases; unmatched junction bases: 15. The CDR3 spells CASSFDGLGVEGEQFF. The DNA of the CDR3 is TGTGCCAGCAGCTTCGATGGACTAGGCGTGGAAGGAGAGCAGTTCTTC.

The rearrangement joins TRBV7-9 to TRBJ2-1; possibly TRBD1 for D (6 bases). The CDR3 length is 15 residues. Trimming shortened V by 6 bases and J by 8 bases, and 20 bases separated the two germline ends. Germline loops: CDR1 SEHNR, CDR2 FQNEAQ (reference sequence). This chain's CDR3 is CASSSPVSEGDEQFF. In nucleotides, the CDR3 is TGTGCCAGCAGTTCCCCGGTCTCAGAGGGGGATGAGCAGTTCTTC.

This chain's CDR3 is CATSGGAGTEAFF. CDR3 nucleotides: TGTGCCACCAGCGGAGGGGCGGGGACTGAAGCTTTCTTT. The genes are TRBV15 and TRBJ1-1; maybe TRBD1 (5 bases). CDR1 LNHNV and CDR2 YYDKDF come from the germline V gene (reference sequence). The CDR3 is 13 residues long. The V end lost 5 bases, the J end lost 5 bases, and 12 bases lay between the germline ends.

V gene TRBV5-1 combines with J gene TRBJ2-5; D is undetermined. Trimming pared 4 bases from V and 4 bases from J, leaving 8 bases between. CDR3 length: 12 amino acids. The germline gives CDR1 SGHRS, CDR2 YFSETQ. The CDR3 sequence: CASSPGVETQYF. DNA of the CDR3: TGCGCCAGCAGCCCCGGTGTAGAGACCCAGTACTTC. The full variable domain, its missing parts supplied by reference TRBV5-1 and TRBJ2-5, is KAGVTQTPRYLIKTRGQQVTLSCSPISGHRSVSWYQQTPGQGLQFLFEYFSETQRNKGNFPGRFSGRQFSNSRSEMNVSTLELGDSALYLCASSPGVETQYFGPGTRLLVL.

This clone showed up just once. This chain connects TRBV13 to TRBJ2-5, with 8 bases identical to TRBD2. The CDR3 has 16 residues. CDR1 is PRHDT and CDR2 is FYEKMQ in the germline V gene (reference sequence). Germline trimming cut 1 base from V and 2 bases from J; bases unmatched to any gene: 6. CDR3 sequence: CASSLAWGLEQETQYF. CDR3 DNA: TGTGCCAGCAGCTTAGCCTGGGGACTAGAGCAAGAGACCCAGTACTTC.

To note about this clone: Other DNA sequences within the sample encode an identical CDR3. The CDR3 DNA follows: TGTGCCAGCAGTGATCCGGGTAGCACAGATACGCAGTATTTT. The encoded protein is CASSDPGSTDTQYF. The V gene is TRBV25-1, the J gene TRBJ2-3; D not certain. The CDR3 length is 14 residues. The germline V gene has CDR1 MGHDK and CDR2 SYGVNS. Trimming removed 3 bases at V and 0 bases at J, with 7 bases between.

The gene calls are TRBV30 and TRBJ2-1; D ambiguous. V lost 0 bases to trimming and J lost 6 bases, with 9 bases between them. Germline V gene sequence: CDR1 GTSNPN, CDR2 SVGIG (reference sequence). CDR3 length: 13 amino acids. The CDR3 reads CAWSVADPNEQFF. The CDR3, as DNA: TGTGCCTGGAGTGTTGCAGATCCCAATGAGCAGTTCTTC.

The chain couples TRBV5-1 to TRBJ2-2; 10 nucleotides match TRBD1. Per germline, CDR1 SGHRS and CDR2 YFSETQ. The CDR3 sequence is 15 residues long. V gave up 2 bases and J gave up 4 bases; unmatched junction bases: 2. The CDR3 nucleotides are TGCGCCAGCAGCTTCGGACAGGGGGGCACCGGGGAGCTGTTTTTT. It specifies CASSFGQGGTGELFF.

The gene calls are TRBV5-8 and TRBJ2-7; no definite D call. V lost 4 bases and J lost 3, with 11 bases in between. Germline V lookup: CDR1 SGHTS, CDR2 YDEGEE. The CDR3 runs to 13 residues. This chain's CDR3 is CASSPGIFYEQYF. CDR3 in DNA: TGTGCCAGCAGCCCAGGTATCTTCTACGAGCAGTACTTC.

This clone was recorded only once. The rearrangement links TRBV12-3 or TRBV12-4 to TRBJ1-1; possibly TRBD1 for D (5 bases). V lost 6 bases to trimming and J lost 4 bases, with 12 bases between them. The CDR3 sequence is 13 residues long. DNA of the CDR3: TGTGCCAGCAGCGATGGAAGGGGCACTGAAGCTTTCTTT. Protein product: CASSDGRGTEAFF.